The 19 T cell receptor beta chains listed next were all sequenced from one sample in a study of T cell repertoires in cytomegalovirus infection. TCRdb re-called the reads with MiXCR, one entry per CDR3 protein. The sample carries about 220,000 distinct CDR3 sequences, about 38% recorded once. Their antigens are not known. Here the sequenced sample was CD8+ T cells from cultured PBMCs, taken from culture after CMV antigen stimulation. The receptors come from a human donor in good health (CMV status not recorded). Some clones in this sample may be carry-over from other donors' samples.

This chain links TRBV20-1 with TRBJ2-2; perhaps TRBD1 as D (5 bases). Per the germline V gene, CDR1 is DFQATT and CDR2 is SNEGSKA (reference sequence). The V gene lost 6 bases and the J gene lost 5 bases, with 10 bases spanning the gap. CDR3 length equals 12 residues. The CDR3 spells CSARTSTGELFF. The CDR3 DNA reads TGCAGTGCACGGACAAGTACCGGGGAGCTGTTTTTT.

This clonotype was seen only a few times. The V and J genes are TRBV7-6 and TRBJ2-1; 12 nucleotides line up with TRBD2. The germline gives CDR1 SGHVS, CDR2 FNYEAQ. The CDR3 sequence is 17 residues long. V dropped 4 bases and J dropped 2; count of bases not matched to a gene: 6. DNA for the CDR3: TGTGCCAGCAGCTCCGGACTAGCGGGGTACGCCTACAATGAGCAGTTCTTC. Translated: CASSSGLAGYAYNEQFF.

This clonotype was counted between two and nine times. The chain employs TRBV27 and TRBJ1-6; D gene ambiguous. The CDR3 contains 17 residues. Germline V gene data show CDR1 as MNHEY and CDR2 as SMNVEV (reference sequence). The germline V and J ends were trimmed by 5 bases and 0 bases, with 14 bases remaining between them. The DNA for the CDR3 is TGTGCCAGCAGTGAACAAGGATTAGCCTCCTATAATTCACCCCTCCACTTT. Protein: CASSEQGLASYNSPLHF.

This clonotype was counted at least ten times. The genes are TRBV7-3 and TRBJ2-2; 7 bases fit TRBD2. This CDR3 has 16 residues. The ends lost 3 bases at V and 0 bases at J; junction bases unmatched: 4. Per the germline V gene, CDR1 is SGHTA and CDR2 is FQGTGA. In DNA, the CDR3 is TGTGCCAGCAGCTTCCTGGGGGGGGCGAACACCGGGGAGCTGTTTTTT. It translates to CASSFLGGANTGELFF.

This clonotype was counted a few times. The rearrangement uses TRBV7-2 and TRBJ2-7; a weak D match, TRBD1 (6 bases). V was pared by 5 bases and J by 2 bases, with 16 bases between. Germline V lookup: CDR1 SGHTA, CDR2 FQGNSA. CDR3 length: 15 residues. DNA for the CDR3: TGTGCCAGCAGCGCCCGGGGACACCCAGCCTACGAGCAGTACTTC. This encodes CASSARGHPAYEQYF.

This clonotype was detected ten times or more. This sequence joins TRBV7-2 and TRBJ2-5, with a possible D match to TRBD2 (5 bases). The germline V gene has CDR1 SGHTA and CDR2 FQGNSA. Trimming stripped 4 bases from V and 0 bases from J, with 12 bases between. The CDR3 extends over 15 amino acids. CDR3 amino acids: CASSSTSSDQETQYF. In DNA form, the CDR3 reads TGTGCCAGCAGCTCGACGAGTAGCGACCAAGAGACCCAGTACTTC.

This clonotype appeared once. The rearrangement links TRBV24-1 to TRBJ1-5; a possible D gene is TRBD1 (6 bases). CDR3 length equals 14 residues. V lost 4 bases and J 4 bases, leaving 10 bases between the germline ends. Germline-derived CDR1 and CDR2 are KGHDR and SFDVKD. This chain's CDR3 is CATSDTGTNQPQHF. The CDR3 bases are TGTGCCACCAGTGACACAGGGACTAATCAGCCCCAGCATTTT.

The rearrangement uses TRBV6-4 and TRBJ2-1; D unresolved. This CDR3 contains 14 residues. CDR1 is MRHNA and CDR2 is SNTAGT in the germline V gene. Trimming removed 0 bases from V and 5 bases from J, with 8 bases in between. CDR3 sequence reads: CASSDSAQNNEQFF. The DNA of the CDR3 is TGTGCCAGCAGTGACTCGGCACAGAACAATGAGCAGTTCTTC.

CDR3 in DNA: TGTGCCAGCAGTTACAGGACAGGGTACCAGCCCCAGCATTTT. This gives the protein CASSYRTGYQPQHF. The chain combines TRBV6-8 with TRBJ1-5; 8 nucleotides agree with TRBD1. The CDR3 spans 14 residues. With 2 bases clipped from V and 7 bases from J, the junction kept 4 bases outside the gene matches. Germline CDR1 reads MNHGY; CDR2 reads SAAAGT.

This clonotype was found a few times. The chain couples TRBV10-2 to TRBJ2-7, with 8 bases matching TRBD1. V was pared by 5 bases and J by 2 bases, with 8 bases of the junction left unmatched. Germline CDR1 WSHSY, CDR2 SAAADI. This CDR3 contains 15 residues. CDR3 loop: CASSSRTGLTYEQYF. In DNA form, the CDR3 reads TGCGCCAGCAGTTCCCGGACAGGGCTTACCTACGAGCAGTACTTC.

This chain links TRBV11-2 with TRBJ1-4; D uncertain. The germline CDR1 and CDR2 sequences are SGHAT and FQNNGV. This CDR3 has 16 residues. V lost 3 bases, J lost 2 bases, and 13 bases lay in between. CDR3 protein: CASSFGRGGTNEKLFF. CDR3 sequence (DNA): TGTGCCAGCAGCTTTGGAAGAGGAGGGACTAATGAAAAACTGTTTTTT.

This clonotype was seen only a few times. The chain recombines TRBV7-2 with TRBJ1-6; D may be TRBD1 (6 bases). Germline CDR1 is SGHTA and CDR2 is FQGNSA. Trimming shortened V by 1 base and J by 4 bases, and 11 bases separated the two germline ends. The CDR3 has 16 residues. CDR3 coding DNA: TGTGCCAGCAGCTTAGGGCAGGGGTATTATAATTCACCCCTCCACTTT. This encodes CASSLGQGYYNSPLHF.

V and J are TRBV7-9 and TRBJ1-1, with 7 bases that match TRBD1. Germline loops: CDR1 SEHNR, CDR2 FQNEAQ (reference sequence). CDR3 size: 15 residues. J lost 0 bases, V lost 8 bases, and 9 bases had no gene match. CDR3 nucleotides: TGTGCCAGCCAAAGCCACAGGGGACTGAACACTGAAGCTTTCTTT. This sequence encodes CASQSHRGLNTEAFF.

This clonotype appeared a single time. The chain has TRBV20-1 and TRBJ2-5, with a weak D call TRBD2 (6 bases). The germline V gene has CDR1 DFQATT and CDR2 SNEGSKA (reference sequence). V lost 6 bases and J 0 bases, leaving 11 bases between the germline ends. CDR3 length equals 13 residues. As DNA, the CDR3 is TGCAGTGCCTCCGGGACTTACCAAGAGACCCAGTACTTC. It specifies CSASGTYQETQYF.

This clonotype has a handful of counts. CDR3 residues: CASSLSGAYYNEQFF. In DNA form, the CDR3 reads TGTGCCAGCAGCCTCTCGGGGGCCTACTACAATGAGCAGTTCTTC. This chain uses TRBV12-3 or TRBV12-4 with TRBJ2-1; D might be TRBD1 or TRBD2, each matching 6 bases. CDR3 length: 15 residues. Trimming removed 6 bases at V and 3 bases at J, with 15 bases between.

The genes are TRBV10-2 and TRBJ2-7; D is ambiguous. The V end was cut by 3 bases, the J end by 3 bases, with 6 bases between. Germline-derived CDR1 and CDR2 are WSHSY and SAAADI. The CDR3 is 12 amino acids. Here the CDR3 reads CASSDWDYEQYF. CDR3 bases: TGCGCCAGCAGTGATTGGGACTACGAGCAGTACTTC.

This clonotype was counted many times. The chain employs TRBV7-8 and TRBJ2-1, with D possibly TRBD2 on 7 matching bases. This CDR3 region has 18 residues. CDR1 and CDR2 from the germline V gene are SGHVS and FQNEAQ. With 0 bases removed from V and 4 bases from J, the gap between germline ends came to 19 bases. The CDR3, as DNA: TGTGCCAGCAGCTTAGCAGGGGGGGCGACTAGACCTTACAATGAGCAGTTCTTC. As protein: CASSLAGGATRPYNEQFF.

J is TRBJ2-1 and V is TRBV12-5; 12 bases line up with TRBD1. CDR3 length: 22 residues. From germline, CDR1 is LGHNT and CDR2 FRNRAP. V dropped 2 bases and J dropped 1; count of bases not matched to a gene: 18. The CDR3 DNA follows: TGTGCTAGTGGTTTGCTTACACCCCCCGGGACAGGGGGCTCTATATCCTACAATGAGCAGTTCTTC. Amino acid sequence: CASGLLTPPGTGGSISYNEQFF.

This clonotype turned up a few times. CDR3 nucleotide sequence: TGTGCCAGCAGCTTGGGGAGCGGGGAGGAAGATACGCAGTATTTT. Translation: CASSLGSGEEDTQYF. The chain is built from TRBV7-3 and TRBJ2-3, with 7 bases identical to TRBD2. The CDR3 sequence is 15 residues long. Trimming at V came to 3 bases and at J to 5 bases, leaving 8 bases not matched to a gene. The V gene's germline CDR1 is SGHTA and CDR2 FQGTGA.